One T cell receptor beta chain is described in this entry. This sample is drawn from a study of shared clonotypes between healthy human individuals. This CDR3 has 17 residues. The V gene lost 6 bases and the J gene lost 2 bases, with 23 bases spanning the gap. Germline-derived CDR1 and CDR2 are MDHEN and SYDVKM. Profiled with immunoSEQ multiplex PCR; TCRdb holds only in-frame clones, not every one. Among more than 150,000 clones listed, approximately 95% were seen once. The clonotype originates from a woman in her 30s in good health. The chain uses TRBV28 and TRBJ2-7, with unresolved D. The specimen was naive CD4+ T cells sorted from blood. Subset defined: CD45RA+ positively selected. CDR3 in amino acids: CASRQPPPGPLTYEQYF. Here the CDR3 DNA reads TGTGCCAGCAGACAACCCCCTCCTGGTCCCCTGACCTACGAGCAGTACTTC.